What follows are 7 T cell receptor beta chains derived from one specimen sequenced in a study of siplizumab effects on memory and regulatory T cells. Assay used: immunoSEQ multiplex PCR; TCRdb lists only in-frame clones, some missing. The sample yields 110,000 or so clones, 85% to 95% seen once. Input material: non-Treg CD4+ T cells sorted from blood. These receptors all come from a human donor in good health.

The chain recombines TRBV11-1 with TRBJ2-1; TRBD2 might be the D (5 bases). The CDR3 consists of 14 residues. Trimming pared 2 bases from V and 4 bases from J, leaving 9 bases between. Germline CDR1 is SGHAT and CDR2 is FQDESV (reference sequence). The CDR3 DNA sequence: TGTGCCAGCAGCTTACCGGGGTTATACAATGAGCAGTTCTTC. Residues: CASSLPGLYNEQFF. Filled out from reference TRBV11-1 and TRBJ2-1, the complete variable domain reads EAEVAQSPRYKITEKSQAVAFWCDPISGHATLYWYRQILGQGPELLVQFQDESVVDDSQLPKDRFSAERLKGVDSTLKIQPAELGDSAMYLCASSLPGLYNEQFFGPGTRLTVL.

This clone was detected once. The DNA of the CDR3 is TGTGCCAGCAGTGACCGGACAGGGGGAATCACAGATACGCAGTATTTT. Amino acid sequence: CASSDRTGGITDTQYF. The chain uses TRBV6-1 and TRBJ2-3, with 10 bases that match TRBD1. CDR1 is MNHNS and CDR2 is SASEGT in the germline V gene. With 3 bases clipped from V and 2 bases from J, the junction kept 5 bases outside the gene matches. The CDR3 is 16 amino acids.

The rearrangement uses TRBV7-3 and TRBJ2-2, with 9 nucleotides matching TRBD2. The ends lost 4 bases at V and 4 bases at J; junction bases unmatched: 7. Germline CDR1 SGHTA, CDR2 FQGTGA. This CDR3 spans 16 amino acids. The CDR3 bases are TGTGCCAGCAGCTCGGTAGCGGGGGCCCTCACCGGGGAGCTGTTTTTT. As protein: CASSSVAGALTGELFF.

The gene calls are TRBV18 and TRBJ1-1; maybe TRBD1 (6 bases). Trimming cost V 1 base and J 7 bases, with 10 bases left between them. The CDR3 length is 13 residues. CDR1 is KGHSH and CDR2 is LQKENI in the germline V gene. The CDR3 DNA reads as TGTGCCAGCTCACCACGGCAGGACAGTGAAGCTTTCTTT. This translates into CASSPRQDSEAFF.

This chain links TRBV25-1 with TRBJ2-1; TRBD2 matches at 9 bases. The CDR3 runs to 15 residues. The trim removed 4 bases at V and 3 bases at J, leaving 4 bases unmatched. Germline assignment: CDR1 MGHDK and CDR2 SYGVNS. DNA of the CDR3: TGTGCCAGCAGTGTGGCTAGCGGGAACTACAATGAGCAGTTCTTC. It yields the protein CASSVASGNYNEQFF.

The V call is TRBV7-6, the J call TRBJ2-7; D may be TRBD2 (6 bases). The CDR3 is 14 residues long. Germline CDR1 is SGHVS and CDR2 is FNYEAQ. Trimming left V 1 base short and J 6 bases short, with 13 bases between. Here the CDR3 DNA reads TGTGCCAGCAGCTTAGGGGGAGGCGGAGGCGAGCAGTACTTC. This gives the protein CASSLGGGGGEQYF.

This clone came up once. The genes are TRBV30 and TRBJ1-6, with a possible D match to TRBD1 (6 bases). Germline V gene sequence: CDR1 GTSNPN, CDR2 SVGIG (reference sequence). Trimming cost V 2 bases and J 3 bases, with 17 bases left between them. The CDR3 is made up of 17 amino acids. The CDR3 loop reads CAWSPLSGGLYNSPLHF. The CDR3 DNA follows: TGTGCCTGGAGTCCCCTAAGCGGGGGCCTCTATAATTCACCCCTCCACTTT.